Each of the 11 T cell receptor beta chains below was sequenced from the same sample in a study of Ad26.COV2.S vaccination and SARS-CoV-2 variants. Profiling relied on immunoSEQ multiplex PCR, and the TCRdb table lists in-frame clones only, not all of them. The table shows about 480,000 clones, with 87% occurring only once. Treatment specified: about 20 received Ad26.COV2.S at low or high dose, single or two shots; 5 received placebo; per-sample allocation not given. Samples were taken on day 63 after the first vaccine or placebo injection. Material: peripheral blood, obtained in a trial of Ad26.COV2.S vaccine versus placebo. These receptors came from a person between 18 and 59 years old who received the Ad26.COV2.S COVID-19 vaccine or a placebo.

The V call is TRBV2, the J call TRBJ2-5; no definite D call. The CDR3 has 13 residues. CDR1 is SNHLY and CDR2 is FYNNEI in the germline V gene. With 5 bases removed from V and 5 bases from J, the gap between germline ends came to 12 bases. CDR3 sequence (DNA): TGTGCCAGCAGTTATGGGGTGCCCGAGACCCAGTACTTC. The encoded protein is CASSYGVPETQYF.

The rearrangement joins TRBV6-6 to TRBJ1-2; D is undetermined. The germline CDR1 and CDR2 sequences are MNHNY and SVGAGI (reference sequence). The CDR3 extends over 10 amino acids. The ends were cut back, 8 bases at V and 8 bases at J, with 9 bases in the middle. CDR3 residues: CASWAGGYTF. The CDR3 DNA reads as TGTGCCAGCTGGGCAGGAGGCTACACCTTC.

V usage is TRBV29-1 and J usage is TRBJ2-5; possible D gene TRBD1, 6 bases. V was clipped by 7 bases and J by 4 bases, with 13 bases between them. Germline V gene lookup returns CDR1 SQVTM and CDR2 ANQGSEA. This CDR3 spans 12 amino acids. The CDR3 is CSALQGSETQYF. In DNA, the CDR3 is TGCAGCGCGTTACAGGGTTCAGAGACCCAGTACTTC. The entire variable domain, with the rest obtained from reference TRBV29-1 and TRBJ2-5, is as follows: SAVISQKPSRDICQRGTSLTIQCQVDSQVTMMFWYRQQPGQSLTLIATANQGSEATYESGFVIDKFPISRPNLTFSTLTVSNMSPEDSSIYLCSALQGSETQYFGPGTRLLVL.

The chain joins TRBV5-1 to TRBJ1-4; D perhaps matches TRBD1 (6 bases). Per the germline V gene, CDR1 is SGHRS and CDR2 is YFSETQ. V lost 1 base and J lost 2, with 15 bases in between. The CDR3 extends over 17 amino acids. The CDR3: CASSLSGQGPTNEKLFF. The CDR3 DNA is TGCGCCAGCAGCTTGTCGGGCCAGGGGCCGACTAATGAAAAACTGTTTTTT.

V usage is TRBV7-3 and J usage is TRBJ2-2, with unresolved D. In germline, CDR1 is SGHTA, CDR2 FQGTGA. Trimming left V 8 bases short and J 2 bases short, with 18 bases between. The CDR3 length is 16 residues. The CDR3 region is CASPLGGPTNTGELFF. CDR3 sequence (DNA): TGTGCCAGCCCCTTGGGTGGCCCTACTAACACCGGGGAGCTGTTTTTT.

The chain couples TRBV28 to TRBJ1-5; D is ambiguous. Looked up from germline, CDR1 is MDHEN and CDR2 is SYDVKM. The CDR3 is 14 residues long. Between the trimmed V and J ends, which lost 5 bases and 0 bases, there was a span of 8 bases. The CDR3 bases are TGTGCCAGCAGTCCGTTGTATAGCAATCAGCCCCAGCATTTT. It specifies CASSPLYSNQPQHF.

The chain has TRBV3-1 (or the pseudogene TRBV3-2) and TRBJ1-4; D is unresolved. CDR3 size: 12 residues. Germline CDR1 is LGHDT and CDR2 is YNNKEL (reference sequence). V dropped 4 bases and J dropped 8 bases, with 8 bases sitting between them. This CDR3 reads CASSPSPEKLFF. The CDR3 region has the DNA TGTGCCAGCAGCCCCTCTCCCGAAAAACTGTTTTTT.

The CDR3 bases are TGTGCCAGCAGTCCCGGAGAGAATAAGCAGTTCTTC. This gives the protein CASSPGENKQFF. The chain links TRBV28 to TRBJ2-1; the D is unclear. Trimming stripped 5 bases from V and 11 bases from J, with 13 bases between. CDR3 size: 12 residues. Germline-derived CDR1 and CDR2 are MDHEN and SYDVKM.

This chain links TRBV9 with TRBJ2-5, with D possibly being TRBD1 (6 bases). Trimming took off 3 bases at V and 3 bases at J, with 15 bases between the two ends. The CDR3 contains 15 residues. The germline V gene encodes CDR1 SGDLS and CDR2 YYNGEE. The CDR3 DNA reads as TGTGCCAGCAGCGACACAGGGTTTCCAGAAGAGACCCAGTACTTC. This gives the protein CASSDTGFPEETQYF. The complete variable domain, with remaining parts taken from reference TRBV9 and TRBJ2-5, reads DSGVTQTPKHLITATGQRVTLRCSPRSGDLSVYWYQQSLDQGLQFLIQYYNGEERAKGNILERFSAQQFPDLHSELNLSSLELGDSALYFCASSDTGFPEETQYFGPGTRLLVL.

A few counts support this clone. The rearrangement joins TRBV7-9 to TRBJ2-7, with D possibly being TRBD2 (6 bases). Trimming took off 4 bases at V and 1 base at J, with 14 bases between the two ends. The germline V gene has CDR1 SEHNR and CDR2 FQNEAQ (reference sequence). CDR3 length: 15 amino acids. The CDR3 loop reads CASSSPSAASYEQYF. The CDR3 DNA follows: TGTGCCAGCAGCTCTCCTAGCGCCGCGTCCTACGAGCAGTACTTC.

This sequence joins TRBV7-2 and TRBJ2-4, with D perhaps matching TRBD1 or TRBD2 (5 bases each). The CDR3 runs 16 residues. V lost 1 base and J lost 9, with 19 bases in between. Germline V gives CDR1 SGHTA, CDR2 FQGNSA. This CDR3 is CASSLGGAGGSVIQYF. The CDR3 DNA reads TGTGCCAGCAGCTTAGGAGGCGCTGGGGGTAGCGTCATTCAGTACTTC.